The 15 T cell receptor beta chains below were found in one sample sequenced in a study of blood T cell repertoires in COVID-19. TCRdb keeps only in-frame clones here, not all; method: immunoSEQ multiplex PCR. The sample comprises roughly 250,000 clones, roughly four fifths of which are singletons, and over 7.5% rests with the top ten. The specimen was peripheral blood. The source of these receptors is a woman aged 80 or over with acute or convalescent COVID-19.

This clone was found once. CDR3 coding DNA: TGTGCCACCCGGGGGGGGGCCGAGACCGGGGAGCTGTTTTTT. It codes for CATRGGAETGELFF. This chain joins TRBV2 and TRBJ2-2; TRBD2 matches at 8 bases. The junction had 9 bases not matched to a gene; V was cut back by 10 bases and J by 5 bases. CDR1 is SNHLY, CDR2 FYNNEI, per germline. The CDR3 is 14 amino acids.

V usage is TRBV24-1 and J usage is TRBJ2-2; D is possibly TRBD1 (6 bases). The CDR3 has 17 amino acids. Trimming left V 1 base short and J 0 bases short, with 11 bases between. Germline CDR1 reads KGHDR; CDR2 reads SFDVKD. CDR3 coding DNA: TGTGCCACCAGTGATTTTGAGGCAGGGGCGAACACCGGGGAGCTGTTTTTT. Translation: CATSDFEAGANTGELFF.

The chain joins TRBV3-1 (or the pseudogene TRBV3-2) to TRBJ2-7; the D gene is possibly TRBD1 (6 bases). This CDR3 spans 13 amino acids. Trimming shortened V by 0 bases and J by 12 bases, and 15 bases separated the two germline ends. Germline CDR1 LGHDT, CDR2 YNNKEL (reference sequence). The CDR3: CASSQDRDTRRYF. CDR3 nucleotides: TGTGCCAGCAGCCAAGACCGGGACACAAGGAGGTACTTC.

The chain carries TRBV2 and TRBJ1-2; D remains unclear. The V and J ends lost 4 bases and 3 bases respectively, with 9 bases between them. CDR3 size: 13 residues. CDR1 is SNHLY and CDR2 is FYNNEI in the germline V gene. Written as DNA, the CDR3 is TGTGCCAGCAGTGCGATGTCAGACTATGGCTACACCTTC. Translating gives CASSAMSDYGYTF.

The chain is built from TRBV15 and TRBJ1-5, with 7 bases aligning to TRBD1. The CDR3 is made up of 13 amino acids. CDR1 and CDR2 (germline): LNHNV, YYDKDF (reference sequence). V lost 0 bases, J lost 13 bases, and 6 bases stayed unmatched. In nucleotides, the CDR3 is TGTGCCACCAGCAGAGACCGACAGGGCCCACAGCATTTT. Amino acid sequence: CATSRDRQGPQHF.

This chain joins TRBV7-6 and TRBJ1-1, with 7 positions matching TRBD1. The V gene end was trimmed by 5 bases and the J gene end by 1 base; junction bases not matched to a gene: 4. The CDR3 totals 14 residues. Per germline, CDR1 SGHVS and CDR2 FNYEAQ. The DNA for the CDR3 is TGTGCCAGCAGCCCGCAGGGGGGGAACACTGAAGCTTTCTTT. Translating it yields CASSPQGGNTEAFF. Full variable domain (outside the CDR3, taken from reference TRBV7-6 and TRBJ1-1): GAGVSQSPRYKVTKRGQDVALRCDPISGHVSLYWYRQALGQGPEFLTYFNYEAQQDKSGLPNDRFSAERPEGSISTLTIQRTEQRDSAMYRCASSPQGGNTEAFFGQGTRLTVV.

The CDR3 loop is CASSVGPSGIMEKLFF. The CDR3 DNA is TGTGCCAGCAGCGTAGGACCCTCAGGGATAATGGAAAAACTGTTTTTT. The chain has TRBV9 and TRBJ1-4; a possible D gene is TRBD1 (5 bases). Germline V gene sequence: CDR1 SGDLS, CDR2 YYNGEE. The CDR3 extends over 16 amino acids. The V and J ends lost 0 bases and 8 bases respectively, with 17 bases between them.

There are a few counts of this clone. The rearrangement links TRBV24-1 to TRBJ2-2, with 11 positions matching TRBD1. This CDR3 contains 16 residues. The junction had 9 bases not matched to a gene; V was cut back by 5 bases and J by 8 bases. Germline CDR1 KGHDR, CDR2 SFDVKD. The CDR3 DNA is TGTGCCACCAGTGCTGCTTGGACAGGGGGCTCGGGGGAGCTGTTTTTT. Translated, it gives CATSAAWTGGSGELFF.

This clone has only one observation. Different DNA sequences within this sample yield the same CDR3. The V gene is TRBV28, the J gene TRBJ1-2; D ambiguous. V was cut by 6 bases and J by 4 bases, with 9 bases left in between. The CDR3 is 12 residues long. Germline CDR1 reads MDHEN; CDR2 reads SYDVKM. The DNA of the CDR3 is TGTGCCAGCAGCCGCGGCGGCTATGGCTACACCTTC. It is translated as CASSRGGYGYTF.

V and J are TRBV7-3 and TRBJ2-7; maybe TRBD2 (7 bases). The germline V gene has CDR1 SGHTA and CDR2 FQGTGA. The CDR3 spans 15 residues. Trimming took off 2 bases at V and 5 bases at J, with 16 bases between the two ends. The CDR3 region is CASSLGGAEMNEQYF. The CDR3 DNA follows: TGTGCCAGCAGCTTAGGGGGGGCTGAGATGAACGAGCAGTACTTC.

V usage is TRBV2 and J usage is TRBJ2-7, with a weak D call TRBD2 (6 bases). CDR3 length: 12 residues. Trimming removed 7 bases at V and 3 bases at J, with 10 bases between. The germline gives CDR1 SNHLY, CDR2 FYNNEI. CDR3 DNA sequence: TGTGCCAGCACTGGGGAGGTCTACGAGCAGTACTTC. Translated, it gives CASTGEVYEQYF.

The rearrangement joins TRBV28 to TRBJ1-2; 7 nucleotides match TRBD1. This CDR3 has 12 residues. Germline CDR1 reads MDHEN; CDR2 reads SYDVKM. V dropped 3 bases and J dropped 8; count of bases not matched to a gene: 3. The CDR3 coding sequence is TGTGCCAGCAGTTTCCAGGGGGTGGGCTACACCTTC. Translating it yields CASSFQGVGYTF.

This chain connects TRBV18 to TRBJ2-7; 10 bases match TRBD1. The CDR3 is 14 residues long. CDR1 is KGHSH and CDR2 is LQKENI in the germline V gene. With V trimmed by 5 bases and J by 2 bases, 3 bases remained unmatched. CDR3 sequence: CASSGDRGPYEQYF. The CDR3 nucleotides read TGTGCCAGCTCAGGGGACAGGGGTCCCTACGAGCAGTACTTC.

The rearrangement joins TRBV5-1 to TRBJ2-1; possible D gene TRBD1, 5 bases. CDR1 SGHRS and CDR2 YFSETQ come from the germline V gene. The CDR3 loop spans 14 amino acids. V was shortened by 0 bases and J by 7 bases, with 11 bases between the two germline ends. The CDR3 DNA sequence: TGCGCCAGCAGCTTGGTGTTAGGGGTAAATGAGCAGTTCTTC. Amino acids: CASSLVLGVNEQFF. Together with reference TRBV5-1 and TRBJ2-1, the CDR3 gives the full variable domain: KAGVTQTPRYLIKTRGQQVTLSCSPISGHRSVSWYQQTPGQGLQFLFEYFSETQRNKGNFPGRFSGRQFSNSRSEMNVSTLELGDSALYLCASSLVLGVNEQFFGPGTRLTVL.

The genes are TRBV5-1 and TRBJ1-1, with unresolved D. Germline CDR1 reads SGHRS; CDR2 reads YFSETQ. The CDR3 spans 15 residues. V was trimmed by 0 bases and J by 1 base, leaving 10 bases between them. The CDR3 DNA reads as TGCGCCAGCAGCTTGGGGGTCGCAGGGAACACTGAAGCTTTCTTT. Amino acids: CASSLGVAGNTEAFF.